The next 3 T cell receptor beta chains were all read from a single sample in a study of T cells after yellow fever vaccination. TCRdb ran MiXCR on the 5' RACE reads and lists one entry per CDR3 protein. The sample shows 620,000 or so distinct CDR3 sequences, around an eighth of them seen only once. The specimen was PBMCs, collected on the day of the yellow fever booster vaccination. The receptors were sampled from a man in his thirties or forties who received the YFV17D yellow fever vaccine.

In this sample, this clonotype turned up a few times. The chain links TRBV30 to TRBJ1-6; 9 bases are a match to TRBD1. V lost 8 bases to trimming and J lost 2 bases; unmatched junction nucleotides: 4. Germline CDR1 GTSNPN, CDR2 SVGIG (reference sequence). This CDR3 comprises 14 residues. The CDR3 DNA follows: TGTGCCGGAACAGGGGGCACCTATAATTCACCCCTCCACTTT. Translation: CAGTGGTYNSPLHF.

This chain links TRBV5-1 with TRBJ2-1; D is uncertain. Germline loops: CDR1 SGHRS, CDR2 YFSETQ. Trimming took 4 bases from V and 2 from J, leaving 13 bases between them. This CDR3 comprises 15 residues. The CDR3 bases are TGCGCCAGCAGCCACTCCCCCGCGGCCTACAATGAGCAGTTCTTC. Translation: CASSHSPAAYNEQFF.

The CDR3 sequence is CASRSSSGSASNEQFF. CDR3 nucleotides: TGTGCCAGCAGGTCATCTAGCGGGAGTGCCTCAAATGAGCAGTTCTTC. The V call is TRBV6-1, the J call TRBJ2-1, with 10 positions matching TRBD2. J was trimmed by 7 bases and V by 6 bases; bases with no gene match: 12. Per germline, CDR1 MNHNS and CDR2 SASEGT. The CDR3 has 16 residues.